This T cell receptor beta chain was observed in a study of TIL therapy for anti-PD-1-resistant metastatic lung cancer. Looking at the study overall: Tumors were harvested before any PD-1/PD-L1 blockade. By whole-exome sequencing, median non-synonymous tumor mutation burden was around 1.5 mutations per megabase. Whole-study results and caveats: TIL clonotype persistence in blood showed no apparent association with response.

Turning to this clone: Its antigen remains unknown.

Sequencing used immunoSEQ v3. Sequencing was performed with immunoSEQ multiplex PCR; in TCRdb, only in-frame clones are kept and a portion is missing. The table lists approximately 57,000 clones, 70% to 90% of them singletons. Germline V lookup: CDR1 SEHNR, CDR2 FQNEAQ (reference sequence). After removal of 4 bases from V and 4 bases from J, the junction contained 1 base not matched to a gene. The CDR3 is 12 residues long. Sample time point: pre-treatment sample, taken before nivolumab and TIL therapy. Enrollment ran from late 2017 to early 2020. The TCR was taken from a person between 25 and 80 years old with non-small cell lung cancer. This sequence joins TRBV7-9 and TRBJ2-7, with 7 positions matching TRBD1. The input for sequencing was blood, taken at baseline. CDR3: CASSSGQYEQYF. The CDR3, as DNA: TGTGCCAGCAGCTCGGGACAGTACGAGCAGTACTTC.